There are a few counts of the clone carrying this TCR beta chain. The CDR3 totals 16 residues. Trimming removed 6 bases from V and 9 bases from J, with 24 bases in between. Germline CDR1 reads SNHLY; CDR2 reads FYNNEI. The data were obtained in a study of T-cell memory formation after mild COVID-19. Amplification by 5'RACE using constant-segment primers produced TCR alpha and TCR beta cDNA libraries that carried sample barcodes and UMIs. In TCRdb, the 5' RACE reads were re-called with MiXCR into one record per CDR3 protein. The table has tens of thousands of distinct CDR3 sequences, more than 20% seen once.

Sequencing input: PBMCs or a T cell subset sorted from them (not recorded which). The TCR sequence derives from a man younger than 30 who had mild COVID-19 (a few samples of this study predate the infection). Cell type and time point are not known. The chain joins TRBV2 to TRBJ2-1; D might be TRBD2 (6 bases). CDR3 protein: CASSGTWDWSGGEQFF. The DNA for the CDR3 is TGTGCCAGCAGCGGAACCTGGGACTGGTCTGGGGGTGAGCAGTTCTTC.